Included here is one T cell receptor beta chain sequence, with context. Its antigen is not known. The data stem from a study of shared clonotypes between healthy human individuals. Study-level background: CD4 naive and CD4 memory each took three plates per donor, while CD8 naive took two and CD8 memory one.

The CDR3 runs 15 residues. V was shortened by 3 bases and J by 3 bases, with 11 bases between the two germline ends. CDR1 is MNHEY and CDR2 is SMNVEV in the germline V gene (reference sequence). Some clones are missing from TCRdb's copy, which holds only in-frame ones; the method was immunoSEQ multiplex PCR. The profile covers some 2,100,000 clones, with about 93% appearing a single time and under 2% taken by the ten largest. Study-level findings and limits: Clonotype sharing among the donors was expected to vary with sequencing depth. Non-shared clonotypes had lower generation probabilities than clonotypes shared by all four sorted-subset donors. Larger estimated richness was generally recorded for naive subsets relative to memory subsets.

Only CD45RO-negative cells positively selected for CCR7 counted as naive CD8 cells, so terminally differentiated effector memory CD45RA+ cells were excluded. The sequenced sample was naive CD8+ T cells from PBMCs. The V gene is TRBV27, the J gene TRBJ1-4; D is perhaps TRBD1 (5 bases). This TCR came from a man aged 18-30 years in good health. Some clones in this sample may be carry-over from other donors' samples. The CDR3 loop reads CASSFSGRPNEKLFF. CDR3 nucleotide sequence: TGTGCCAGCAGTTTCTCGGGACGGCCTAATGAAAAACTGTTTTTT.